This T cell receptor beta chain comes out of a study of T-cell memory formation after mild COVID-19. The overall study: In these data, TCR clusters were largely donor specific.

As concerns this clonotype: No antigen is known for it.

The 5'RACE method, run with constant-segment primers, produced TCR alpha and TCR beta cDNA libraries (carrying sample barcodes and UMIs). TCRdb reanalysed the 5' RACE reads using MiXCR and keeps one entry per CDR3 protein. The sample records 100,000 to 150,000 distinct CDR3 sequences, 5% to 6.5% being singletons. Study-wide results and limits: Later expanders leaned CD4+, whereas clones that contracted between day 15 and 85 were balanced CD4/CD8. In second-wave clones peaking day 37, SARS-CoV-2 specificity remained unconfirmed.

Trimming cost V 0 bases and J 0 bases, with 10 bases left between them. Germline V gene lookup returns CDR1 SNHLY and CDR2 FYNNEI. The CDR3 totals 16 residues. The material sequenced was PBMCs or a T cell subset sorted from them (not recorded which). The chain combines TRBV2 with TRBJ2-3; maybe TRBD1 (5 bases). This receptor was obtained from an adult woman who had mild COVID-19 (a few samples of this study predate the infection). Cell type and time point are not known. The CDR3 coding sequence is TGTGCCAGCAGTGAAGCGACAGCAAGGAGCACAGATACGCAGTATTTT. Translation: CASSEATARSTDTQYF.